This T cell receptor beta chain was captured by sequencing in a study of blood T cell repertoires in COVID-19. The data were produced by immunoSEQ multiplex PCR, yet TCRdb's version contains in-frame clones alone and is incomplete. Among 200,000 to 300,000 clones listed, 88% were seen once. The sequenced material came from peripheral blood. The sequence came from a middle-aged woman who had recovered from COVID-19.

The CDR3, as DNA: TGTGCCAGCAGCACCTACGGACTAGCGGGGCGGGGAGATACGCAGTATTTT. It yields the protein CASSTYGLAGRGDTQYF. The rearrangement uses TRBV7-2 and TRBJ2-3, with TRBD2 identical over 12 bases. The CDR3 consists of 17 residues. V was clipped by 5 bases and J by 5 bases; unmatched bases: 11. Germline assignment: CDR1 SGHTA and CDR2 FQGNSA.